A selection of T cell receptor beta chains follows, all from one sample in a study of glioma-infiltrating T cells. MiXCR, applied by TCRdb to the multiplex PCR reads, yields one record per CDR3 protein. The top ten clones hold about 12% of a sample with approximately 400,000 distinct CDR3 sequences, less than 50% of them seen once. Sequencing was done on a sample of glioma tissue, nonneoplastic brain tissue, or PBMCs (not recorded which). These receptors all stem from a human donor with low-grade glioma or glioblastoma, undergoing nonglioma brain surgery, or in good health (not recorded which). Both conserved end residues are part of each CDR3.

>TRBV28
CARSWGLGEQETQYF
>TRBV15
CATSRELTLSTDTQYF
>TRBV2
CASSGQNTGELFF
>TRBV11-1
CASRSQGRSRDTQYF
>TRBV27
CASSPAGGGNTEAFF
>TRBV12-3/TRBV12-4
CASTLQLIQETQYF
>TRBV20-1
CSASSLAGKSYEQYF
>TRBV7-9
CASSPRRGGGSSYNKQFF
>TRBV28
CASSLVGGANTEAFF
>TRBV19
CASTMDRMKTEAFF
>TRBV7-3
CASSLARGINEQFF
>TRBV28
CAIGDGGLYTQYF
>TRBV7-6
CASSLAGTGKEKLFF
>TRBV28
CASSLGTGSYNEQFF
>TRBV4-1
CASSPLGLAVDWNEQFF
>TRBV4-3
CASSAQRLGVPNEQFF
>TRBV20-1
CSARTGGTDTQYF
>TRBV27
CASSSATGFQPQHF
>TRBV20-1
CSATRGRGPDTQYF
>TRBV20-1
CSARRASAQFF
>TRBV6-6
CASSYLPGQGPQYTF
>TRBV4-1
CASSQPYRGHTRGNEQFF
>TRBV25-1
CASSDSGQGNAYEQYF
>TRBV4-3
CASSQEDRGLDEQFF
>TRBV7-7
CASSSDGELFF
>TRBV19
CASSIWSGGPYNEQFF
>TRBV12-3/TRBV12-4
CASSIKYGTGPRRLFF
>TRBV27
CASSLAGSNQPQHF
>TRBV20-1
CSAEGIYEQYF
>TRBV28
CAGRPVPDGYGYTF
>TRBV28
CASRGGRDSYEQYF
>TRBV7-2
CASSLVWGLNTEAFF
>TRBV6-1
CASSESTGHTGELFF
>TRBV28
CASNARERSTDTQYF
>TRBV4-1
CASSPPGGGKNYEQYF
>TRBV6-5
CASSYSDRARRREQHF
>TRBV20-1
CSTNLGGGSNQPQHF
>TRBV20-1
CSARDLGGAYEQYF
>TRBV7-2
CASNPTGLTDTQYF
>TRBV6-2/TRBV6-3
CASSYPLLAGGPSHNEQFF
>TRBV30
CAWRPTYTDTQYF
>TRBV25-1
CASRDRGGNEKLFF
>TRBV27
CASSPMGLDTGELFF